What follows are 32 T cell receptor beta chains derived from one specimen sequenced in a study of T cell responses to AZD1222 COVID-19 vaccine. The protocol was immunoSEQ multiplex PCR, while the TCRdb copy is restricted to in-frame clones and leaves out a portion. This table has some 180,000 clones, 90% to 95% appearing once. The material sequenced was peripheral blood, taken 28 days after the second AZD1222 dose. The receptor source for this set is an adult who received the AZD1222 COVID-19 vaccine.

The chain carries TRBV11-2 and TRBJ2-1; 9 bases align to TRBD2. CDR1 is SGHAT, CDR2 FQNNGV, per germline. V was clipped by 8 bases and J by 6 bases; unmatched bases: 8. The CDR3 consists of 14 residues. The DNA of the CDR3 is TGTGCCAGCGGCCCGACTAGCGGCCTCAATGAGCAGTTCTTC. It codes for CASGPTSGLNEQFF.

Of note for this clone: In the same sample, other DNA sequences code for this CDR3. The gene calls are TRBV7-9 and TRBJ2-6; D uncertain. V was clipped by 2 bases and J by 1 base, with 6 bases between them. The CDR3 is 15 residues long. CDR1 is SEHNR and CDR2 is FQNEAQ in the germline V gene (reference sequence). The CDR3: CASSLSESGANVLTF. The CDR3 nucleotides are TGTGCCAGCAGCTTAAGCGAGTCTGGGGCCAACGTCCTGACTTTC.

A single count supports this clone. This chain connects TRBV12-3 or TRBV12-4 to TRBJ2-1; no reliable D call. The CDR3 length is 13 residues. V lost 6 bases, J lost 0 bases, and 6 bases lay in between. The CDR3 nucleotides read TGTGCCAGCAGGCCTGCCTCCTACAATGAGCAGTTCTTC. This translates into CASRPASYNEQFF.

V usage is TRBV18 and J usage is TRBJ1-6; no reliable D call. Germline values: CDR1 KGHSH, CDR2 LQKENI. This CDR3 is 14 amino acids long. Trimming took 4 bases from V and 0 from J, leaving 4 bases between them. Here the CDR3 reads CASSQSSYNSPLHF. CDR3 nucleotides: TGTGCCAGCTCACAGAGCTCCTATAATTCACCCCTCCACTTT.

V usage is TRBV6-2 or TRBV6-3 and J usage is TRBJ2-7; D is ambiguous. CDR3 length: 11 residues. CDR1 and CDR2 (germline): MNHEY, SVGEGT. The V and J ends lost 5 bases and 2 bases respectively, with 4 bases between them. The CDR3 coding sequence is TGTGCCAGCAGTACCACCTACGAGCAGTACTTC. Translated: CASSTTYEQYF.

This sequence joins TRBV10-3 and TRBJ1-5; 8 bases fit TRBD1. The V and J ends lost 0 bases and 2 bases, in that order; junction bases with no gene match: 3. The germline V gene encodes CDR1 ENHRY and CDR2 SYGVKD. This CDR3 contains 16 residues. The CDR3 DNA reads as TGTGCCATCAGTGAGTCCCAGGGGGCGGGCAATCAGCCCCAGCATTTT. Its protein is CAISESQGAGNQPQHF.

The chain carries TRBV18 and TRBJ1-5; D gene ambiguous. CDR3 length equals 14 residues. CDR1 and CDR2 from the germline V gene are KGHSH and LQKENI. With 1 base removed from V and 4 bases from J, the gap between germline ends came to 8 bases. The CDR3 DNA follows: TGTGCCAGCTCACCACTATCGGGGAATCAGCCCCAGCATTTT. Amino acids: CASSPLSGNQPQHF.

The rearrangement uses TRBV6-5 and TRBJ2-7; D is uncertain. The V gene lost 1 base and the J gene lost 6 bases, with 4 bases spanning the gap. This CDR3 spans 11 amino acids. CDR1 is MNHEY, CDR2 SVGAGI, per germline. The CDR3 loop reads CASSYLREQYF. As DNA, the CDR3 is TGTGCCAGCAGTTACTTGCGCGAGCAGTACTTC.

The chain combines TRBV29-1 with TRBJ1-2; maybe TRBD1 (6 bases). Germline V gene lookup returns CDR1 SQVTM and CDR2 ANQGSEA. V was cut by 3 bases and J by 5 bases, with 13 bases left in between. The CDR3 consists of 13 residues. The CDR3 region is CSVDQGQPYGYTF. The CDR3 DNA is TGCAGCGTTGACCAAGGACAGCCATATGGCTACACCTTC.

The chain links TRBV13 to TRBJ1-3; D gene ambiguous. CDR3 length equals 12 residues. Germline CDR1 reads PRHDT; CDR2 reads FYEKMQ (reference sequence). V dropped 5 bases and J dropped 0 bases, with 2 bases sitting between them. This chain's CDR3 is CASSNSGNTIYF. The DNA for the CDR3 is TGTGCCAGCAGCAACTCTGGAAACACCATATATTTT.

The CDR3 spells CASLQAWGAPGYTF. Here the CDR3 DNA reads TGTGCCAGCCTTCAGGCGTGGGGAGCGCCTGGCTACACCTTC. The chain joins TRBV7-2 to TRBJ1-2; unclear D gene. The CDR3 has 14 residues. Deletions cut 8 bases from V and 7 bases from J, with 20 bases between. The germline gives CDR1 SGHTA, CDR2 FQGNSA.

The rearrangement joins TRBV4-1 to TRBJ2-5; 9 nucleotides agree with TRBD2. V shed 3 bases, J shed 3 bases, and the junction held 5 bases outside the gene matches. The CDR3 contains 15 residues. Germline V gene sequence: CDR1 MGHRA, CDR2 YSYEKL. CDR3 protein: CASSQVGLAKETQYF. CDR3 coding DNA: TGCGCCAGCAGCCAGGTGGGACTAGCTAAAGAGACCCAGTACTTC.

The V gene is TRBV7-3, the J gene TRBJ2-5; 7 bases line up with TRBD2. Trimming at V came to 1 base and at J to 4 bases, leaving 6 bases not matched to a gene. Germline V gives CDR1 SGHTA, CDR2 FQGTGA. This CDR3 has 15 residues. The CDR3 DNA reads as TGTGCCAGCAGCTTAAGCGGGGGTGGCCCAGAGACCCAGTACTTC. Residues: CASSLSGGGPETQYF.

This chain joins TRBV28 and TRBJ1-1; D not certain. Germline values: CDR1 MDHEN, CDR2 SYDVKM. The CDR3 is made up of 15 amino acids. Trimming pared 5 bases from V and 2 bases from J, leaving 15 bases between. The CDR3 sequence: CASSPIQVINTEAFF. The CDR3 DNA reads as TGTGCCAGCAGTCCTATTCAGGTAATCAACACTGAAGCTTTCTTT.

The genes are TRBV5-8 and TRBJ2-6; perhaps TRBD2 as D (5 bases). The CDR3 runs to 16 residues. Germline V gene lookup returns CDR1 SGHTS and CDR2 YDEGEE. V lost 2 bases and J lost 2, with 11 bases in between. The CDR3 nucleotides are TGTGCCAGCAGCTTAATGTCGGGAACTGGGGCCAACGTCCTGACTTTC. Protein: CASSLMSGTGANVLTF.

This clone has just one count. V gene TRBV6-5 combines with J gene TRBJ1-2; the D gene is possibly TRBD1 (5 bases). The CDR3 runs 13 residues. V was pared by 7 bases and J by 7 bases, with 16 bases between. Germline V CDR1 and CDR2: MNHEY, SVGAGI. In DNA, the CDR3 is TGTGCCAGCACGGTCGGGGGGAAAGGTGGCTACACCTTC. This translates into CASTVGGKGGYTF.

This clone was counted only a few times. The chain has TRBV28 and TRBJ1-2; 11 bases line up with TRBD1. Trimming removed 5 bases from V and 7 bases from J; junction bases left unmatched: 3. This CDR3 has 13 residues. In germline, CDR1 is MDHEN, CDR2 SYDVKM. DNA for the CDR3: TGTGCCAGCAGTCGGACAGGGGGCGGTGGCTACACCTTC. Its protein product is CASSRTGGGGYTF.

The rearrangement uses TRBV9 and TRBJ1-2, with 9 bases identical to TRBD1. V lost 4 bases and J lost 11; bases outside the gene matches: 12. Germline V gene lookup returns CDR1 SGDLS and CDR2 YYNGEE. This CDR3 is built from 14 residues. The CDR3, as DNA: TGTGCCAGCAGCCCGGGACAGGGACAACTTAGTTACACCTTC. It translates to CASSPGQGQLSYTF.

The chain employs TRBV7-8 and TRBJ2-5; perhaps TRBD1 as D (5 bases). V shed 0 bases and J shed 4 bases, with 6 bases lying between them. CDR1 is SGHVS, CDR2 FQNEAQ, per germline. The CDR3 covers 13 residues. In DNA form, the CDR3 reads TGTGCCAGCAGCTTAGCGACAGCAGAGACCCAGTACTTC. Encoded protein: CASSLATAETQYF.

The gene calls are TRBV25-1 and TRBJ1-6; no clear D. Germline V CDR1 and CDR2: MGHDK, SYGVNS. V lost 3 bases, J lost 7 bases, and 13 bases lay in between. This CDR3 has 15 residues. The CDR3 spells CASSDQRGPNSPLHF. For the CDR3, the DNA is TGTGCCAGCAGTGATCAGCGCGGCCCGAATTCACCCCTCCACTTT.

This chain uses TRBV7-8 with TRBJ1-5; possible D gene TRBD1, 5 bases. Trimming removed 6 bases at V and 4 bases at J, with 16 bases between. Germline V lookup: CDR1 SGHVS, CDR2 FQNEAQ. The CDR3 contains 15 residues. CDR3 in amino acids: CASSLIGGVNQPQHF. CDR3 DNA sequence: TGTGCCAGCAGTTTAATAGGAGGGGTTAATCAGCCCCAGCATTTT.

This clone was detected once. The V and J genes are TRBV7-3 and TRBJ2-3; TRBD2 matches at 8 bases. The germline CDR1 and CDR2 sequences are SGHTA and FQGTGA. CDR3 length: 15 residues. J was trimmed by 0 bases and V by 3 bases; bases with no gene match: 2. CDR3 coding DNA: TGTGCCAGCAGCTTTTCTAGCGGGAGCACAGATACGCAGTATTTT. Amino acid sequence: CASSFSSGSTDTQYF.

A remark on this clone: The same CDR3 also results from other DNA sequences found in this sample. The chain has TRBV5-1 and TRBJ2-7, with D uncertain. This CDR3 spans 14 amino acids. Trimming shortened V by 2 bases and J by 2 bases, and 11 bases separated the two germline ends. Germline V gene data show CDR1 as SGHRS and CDR2 as YFSETQ. The chain's CDR3 is CASSLKPFTYEQYF. The CDR3, as DNA: TGCGCCAGCAGCTTAAAACCCTTCACCTACGAGCAGTACTTC.

The rearrangement uses TRBV2 and TRBJ2-2; D may be TRBD1 or TRBD2 (5 bases each). This CDR3 is built from 16 residues. Trimming cost V 2 bases and J 1 base, with 11 bases left between them. The germline V gene has CDR1 SNHLY and CDR2 FYNNEI. The CDR3 DNA follows: TGTGCCAGCAGTGAACTTGGGACGGTGAACACCGGGGAGCTGTTTTTT. Protein product: CASSELGTVNTGELFF.

The genes are TRBV7-9 and TRBJ1-3; D call uncertain. CDR1 is SEHNR, CDR2 FQNEAQ, per germline (reference sequence). This CDR3 spans 15 amino acids. V was shortened by 5 bases and J by 5 bases, with 16 bases between the two germline ends. The chain's CDR3 is CASSPPSKLRNTIYF. CDR3 coding DNA: TGTGCCAGCAGCCCCCCCTCAAAATTAAGAAACACCATATATTTT.

The chain links TRBV11-3 to TRBJ2-1, with 8 bases lining up with TRBD2. Trimming cost V 5 bases and J 10 bases; bases outside gene matches: 7. Germline CDR1 reads SGHNT; CDR2 reads YENEEA. The CDR3 loop spans 13 amino acids. The chain's CDR3 is CASSIRGGREQFF. CDR3 DNA: TGTGCCAGCAGCATTCGGGGGGGCCGGGAGCAGTTCTTC.

The rearrangement uses TRBV6-2 or TRBV6-3 and TRBJ2-3; possible D gene TRBD2, 6 bases. The CDR3 is 15 residues long. Germline loops: CDR1 MNHEY, CDR2 SVGEGT. Deletions cut 2 bases from V and 6 bases from J, with 15 bases between. DNA of the CDR3: TGTGCCAGCAGTTACCCCCCCCCGGGAGTGGATACGCAGTATTTT. This sequence encodes CASSYPPPGVDTQYF.

V usage is TRBV6-2 or TRBV6-3 and J usage is TRBJ1-5, with D uncertain. Deletions cut 6 bases from V and 7 bases from J, with 16 bases between. Germline lookup yields CDR1 MNHEY and CDR2 SVGEGT. The CDR3 covers 14 residues. The CDR3 loop reads CASSRVAMGQPQHF. The CDR3 DNA reads as TGTGCCAGCAGCCGCGTGGCCATGGGGCAGCCCCAGCATTTT.

The chain couples TRBV7-6 to TRBJ2-6; D not resolved. V lost 4 bases to trimming and J lost 3 bases, with 10 bases between them. This CDR3 spans 15 amino acids. From germline, CDR1 is SGHVS and CDR2 FNYEAQ. CDR3 region: CASSSGPSGANVLTF. The DNA for the CDR3 is TGTGCCAGCAGCTCCGGACCCAGTGGGGCCAACGTCCTGACTTTC.

The J gene is TRBJ2-3, the V gene TRBV2; D is possibly TRBD1 (5 bases). The ends were cut back, 6 bases at V and 4 bases at J, with 11 bases in the middle. The length of the CDR3 is 13 residues. Germline V gene sequence: CDR1 SNHLY, CDR2 FYNNEI. The CDR3, as DNA: TGTGCCAGCAGCAGGGCCACGGCAGATACGCAGTATTTT. Protein sequence: CASSRATADTQYF.

The chain has TRBV12-3 or TRBV12-4 and TRBJ1-5; 7 bases are shared with TRBD1. The CDR3 sequence is 13 residues long. J lost 4 bases, V lost 5 bases, and 2 bases had no gene match. DNA of the CDR3: TGTGCCAGCAGTGGCAGGGGGAATCAGCCCCAGCATTTT. This encodes CASSGRGNQPQHF.

This chain connects TRBV5-4 to TRBJ2-3, with D unresolved. Deletions cut 4 bases from V and 0 bases from J, with 15 bases between. Germline V gene data show CDR1 as SGHNT and CDR2 as YYREEE (reference sequence). This CDR3 has 16 amino acids. CDR3 bases: TGTGCCAGCAGCGGGTCCTGGGTTACTAGCACAGATACGCAGTATTTT. Amino acid sequence: CASSGSWVTSTDTQYF.